Listed here are 21 T cell receptor beta chains from one sample, sequenced in a study of CD8 T cells in Susac syndrome. Reverse transcription of roughly 0.5 to 1 ug RNA was performed with random hexamers. TCRdb fed the immunoSEQ multiplex PCR reads into MiXCR, producing one record per CDR3 protein. The data show a few hundred thousand distinct CDR3 sequences, with 75% to 90% seen just once and around 0.18% held by the top ten. Sequenced material: CD8+ T cells from PBMCs. These receptor sequences come from a human donor with multiple sclerosis.

CDR3 sequence (DNA): TGTGCCAGCAGCCTCCGCCAACTAGCGGGAGTCGGAGAGACCCAGTACTTC. It yields the protein CASSLRQLAGVGETQYF. The chain couples TRBV28 to TRBJ2-5; 11 bases agree with TRBD2. The CDR3 sequence is 17 residues long. CDR1 and CDR2 (germline): MDHEN, SYDVKM. J gave up 4 bases and V 6 bases, and 13 bases lay outside the gene matches.

The chain combines TRBV20-1 with TRBJ1-3, with D unresolved. The germline V gene has CDR1 DFQATT and CDR2 SNEGSKA (reference sequence). V lost 0 bases, J lost 0 bases, and 15 bases lay in between. CDR3 length: 17 amino acids. The DNA for the CDR3 is TGCAGTGCTAGAGATCCCGCATTCTCCAGCTCTGGAAACACCATATATTTT. It yields the protein CSARDPAFSSSGNTIYF.

The chain links TRBV7-9 to TRBJ2-2; possible D gene TRBD2, 6 bases. The CDR3 has 16 residues. Trimming cost V 7 bases and J 0 bases, with 15 bases left between them. Germline V gives CDR1 SEHNR, CDR2 FQNEAQ (reference sequence). CDR3 nucleotides: TGTGCCAGCAAGCCGGGGGTAGACGCGAACACCGGGGAGCTGTTTTTT. It is translated as CASKPGVDANTGELFF.

The J gene is TRBJ2-3, the V gene TRBV9, with D tentatively TRBD2 (7 bases). CDR1 is SGDLS, CDR2 YYNGEE, per germline. This CDR3 has 18 amino acids. The ends were cut back, 4 bases at V and 3 bases at J, with 24 bases in the middle. The CDR3 loop is CASSLGPGGGFPTDTQYF. The CDR3 region has the DNA TGTGCCAGCAGCTTAGGCCCCGGCGGGGGCTTCCCAACAGATACGCAGTATTTT. Full variable domain (remainder filled in from reference TRBV9 and TRBJ2-3): DSGVTQTPKHLITATGQRVTLRCSPRSGDLSVYWYQQSLDQGLQFLIQYYNGEERAKGNILERFSAQQFPDLHSELNLSSLELGDSALYFCASSLGPGGGFPTDTQYFGPGTRLTVL.

The rearrangement links TRBV28 to TRBJ2-1; TRBD2 matches 9 bases. Germline V gene data show CDR1 as MDHEN and CDR2 as SYDVKM. With V trimmed by 10 bases and J by 6 bases, 7 bases remained unmatched. The CDR3 is made up of 13 amino acids. In DNA, the CDR3 is TGTGCCACGGTAGCGGGAGCAGGCAATGAGCAGTTCTTC. Translated: CATVAGAGNEQFF.

V usage is TRBV9 and J usage is TRBJ2-5; D ambiguous. The CDR3 is made up of 14 amino acids. Looked up from germline, CDR1 is SGDLS and CDR2 is YYNGEE. V was pared by 4 bases and J by 1 base, with 11 bases between. This CDR3 is CASSKLGGQETQYF. The CDR3, as DNA: TGTGCCAGCAGCAAGCTGGGCGGCCAAGAGACCCAGTACTTC.

This chain connects TRBV27 to TRBJ2-5; the D call may be TRBD1 or TRBD2 (5 bases each). Germline V lookup: CDR1 MNHEY, CDR2 SMNVEV (reference sequence). Between the trimmed V and J ends, which lost 10 bases and 4 bases, there was a span of 28 bases. The CDR3 extends over 17 amino acids. The CDR3 sequence is CATRPGRNVPTPETQYF. The CDR3 DNA reads TGTGCCACCCGGCCGGGACGAAACGTCCCCACCCCAGAGACCCAGTACTTC.

The chain is built from TRBV19 and TRBJ2-7; D is possibly TRBD1 (6 bases). This CDR3 has 14 amino acids. Between the trimmed V and J ends, which lost 11 bases and 0 bases, there was a span of 17 bases. Germline V gene sequence: CDR1 LNHDA, CDR2 SQIVND (reference sequence). The CDR3 loop reads CASKGDGGSYEQYF. The CDR3 nucleotides read TGTGCCTCAAAGGGGGATGGGGGCTCCTACGAGCAGTACTTC.

The DNA for the CDR3 is TGTGCCAGCAGCCCCCGACAGGGTGGCTACACCTTC. Protein product: CASSPRQGGYTF. The chain has TRBV27 and TRBJ1-2; 7 bases align to TRBD1. Germline V gene sequence: CDR1 MNHEY, CDR2 SMNVEV (reference sequence). The trim removed 6 bases at V and 7 bases at J, leaving 5 bases unmatched. This CDR3 region has 12 residues.

The CDR3 protein is CSVLGIPYRETQYF. The DNA for the CDR3 is TGCAGCGTTCTGGGGATTCCGTACCGAGAGACCCAGTACTTC. The V and J genes are TRBV29-1 and TRBJ2-5; no clear D gene. Germline V gives CDR1 SQVTM, CDR2 ANQGSEA. Trimming cost V 5 bases and J 4 bases, with 17 bases left between them. The CDR3 runs to 14 residues.

The CDR3 coding sequence is TGTGCCAGCAGCAACTGTTACGGCTACGAGCAGTACTTC. It is translated as CASSNCYGYEQYF. This chain connects TRBV21-1 to TRBJ2-7. TRBV21-1 is given as a pseudogene. This CDR3 is 13 amino acids long.

The chain combines TRBV5-1 with TRBJ1-2; D gene unclear. Germline V CDR1 and CDR2: SGHRS, YFSETQ. The length of the CDR3 is 13 residues. Trimming shortened V by 1 base and J by 2 bases, and 6 bases separated the two germline ends. CDR3 region: CASSLQDNYGYTF. CDR3 nucleotide sequence: TGCGCCAGCAGCTTGCAGGACAACTATGGCTACACCTTC.

The chain carries TRBV28 and TRBJ1-5; weak D call: TRBD1 (5 bases). The CDR3 contains 17 residues. Germline lookup yields CDR1 MDHEN and CDR2 SYDVKM. V was trimmed by 6 bases and J by 0 bases, leaving 18 bases between them. This CDR3 is CASRLGTHVYSNQPQHF. As DNA, the CDR3 is TGTGCCAGCAGACTGGGGACCCACGTTTATAGCAATCAGCCCCAGCATTTT.

The chain carries TRBV12-3 or TRBV12-4 and TRBJ2-7; 10 positions match TRBD1. The length of the CDR3 is 13 residues. V lost 6 bases and J lost 5; bases outside the gene matches: 4. The CDR3 DNA reads as TGTGCCAGCAGGACGGACAGGGGGAACGAGCAGTACTTC. This gives the protein CASRTDRGNEQYF.

The chain couples TRBV7-9 to TRBJ2-6; D unclear. The CDR3 sequence is 13 residues long. Germline assignment: CDR1 SEHNR and CDR2 FQNEAQ (reference sequence). V lost 6 bases and J lost 0, with 3 bases in between. CDR3 loop: CASRHSGANVLTF. Written as DNA, the CDR3 is TGTGCCAGCAGGCACTCTGGGGCCAACGTCCTGACTTTC. Combining the CDR3 with reference TRBV7-9 and TRBJ2-6 gives the whole variable domain DTGVSQNPRHKITKRGQNVTFRCDPISEHNRLYWYRQTLGQGPEFLTYFQNEAQLEKSRLLSDRFSAERPKGSFSTLEIQRTEQGDSAMYLCASRHSGANVLTFGAGSRLTVL.

The chain uses TRBV11-2 and TRBJ2-7; D is possibly TRBD1 or TRBD2 (5 bases each). V was pared by 1 base and J by 2 bases, with 12 bases between. From germline, CDR1 is SGHAT and CDR2 FQNNGV. This CDR3 is 15 amino acids long. Here the CDR3 reads CASSLVGTLAYEQYF. The CDR3 nucleotides read TGTGCCAGCAGCTTAGTAGGGACGCTAGCCTACGAGCAGTACTTC.

The rearrangement joins TRBV19 to TRBJ2-3; no clear D. Trimming left V 7 bases short and J 11 bases short, with 16 bases between. The length of the CDR3 is 12 residues. Germline lookup yields CDR1 LNHDA and CDR2 SQIVND (reference sequence). In DNA form, the CDR3 reads TGTGCCAGTACCTCCGACTTTACCAGGCAGTATTTT. Its translation is CASTSDFTRQYF.

A few counts support this clonotype. V usage is TRBV5-7 and J usage is TRBJ1-5; D unresolved. TRBV5-7 is designated an ORF whose function remains uncertain. V lost 1 base and J 1 base, leaving 12 bases between the germline ends. The CDR3 is 16 residues long. The CDR3 DNA sequence: TGTGCCAGCAGCTTGTGTCGCACAGCCAGCAATCAGCCCCAGCATTTT. This sequence encodes CASSLCRTASNQPQHF.

CDR3 sequence: CASSTPLGAIYNEQFF. In nucleotides, the CDR3 is TGTGCCAGCAGCACTCCACTGGGGGCAATCTACAATGAGCAGTTCTTC. This chain uses TRBV7-9 with TRBJ2-1, with D perhaps TRBD1 (6 bases). The length of the CDR3 is 16 residues. V lost 5 bases and J 3 bases, leaving 17 bases between the germline ends. Germline-derived CDR1 and CDR2 are SEHNR and FQNEAQ (reference sequence).

V and J are TRBV7-6 and TRBJ2-3; a possible D gene is TRBD2 (6 bases). CDR1 is SGHVS, CDR2 FNYEAQ, per germline. There are 14 residues in the CDR3. Trimming left V 4 bases short and J 1 base short, with 9 bases between. In DNA form, the CDR3 reads TGTGCCAGCAGCTCCTCTAGCGGCACAGATACGCAGTATTTT. It codes for CASSSSSGTDTQYF.

The rearrangement uses TRBV6-2 or TRBV6-3 and TRBJ2-2; 8 bases agree with TRBD2. Germline CDR1 reads MNHEY; CDR2 reads SVGEGT. V was clipped by 2 bases and J by 4 bases; unmatched bases: 9. The length of the CDR3 is 17 residues. As DNA, the CDR3 is TGTGCCAGCAGTTACCAGACTAGCGATTTTAGCACCGGGGAGCTGTTTTTT. This encodes CASSYQTSDFSTGELFF.